This TCR beta chain emerged from a study of blood T cell repertoires in COVID-19. Study-level background: Samples taken during acute and convalescent COVID-19 were collected in the United States, Italy and Spain. PBMCs, B-cell-depleted T cells, or T cells provided the cDNA or gDNA that made up the material.

The CDR3 is 15 amino acids. Germline CDR1 SGHRS, CDR2 YFSETQ. V was pared by 2 bases and J by 3 bases, with 6 bases of the junction left unmatched. Original processing methods: Researchers report that nucleated cell counts were estimated from reference gene primer amplification. TCRdb's table, derived via immunoSEQ multiplex PCR, lists solely in-frame clones and lacks some. The V and J calls and clone size were taken over from that table, and D and trimming were inferred from the DNA. This table has 150,000 to 200,000 clones, approximately 86% appearing once. This clone was picked up one time. The source of this sequence is an elderly woman in a cohort sampled during active or convalescent COVID-19. The J gene is TRBJ1-2, the V gene TRBV5-1; TRBD1 agrees at 8 bases. What was sequenced was peripheral blood. CDR3 nucleotide sequence: TGCGCCAGCAGCTTAGGCGCAGGGGGCGACTATGGCTACACCTTC. As protein: CASSLGAGGDYGYTF. Complete variable domain (other parts from reference TRBV5-1 and TRBJ1-2): KAGVTQTPRYLIKTRGQQVTLSCSPISGHRSVSWYQQTPGQGLQFLFEYFSETQRNKGNFPGRFSGRQFSNSRSEMNVSTLELGDSALYLCASSLGAGGDYGYTFGSGTRLTVV.